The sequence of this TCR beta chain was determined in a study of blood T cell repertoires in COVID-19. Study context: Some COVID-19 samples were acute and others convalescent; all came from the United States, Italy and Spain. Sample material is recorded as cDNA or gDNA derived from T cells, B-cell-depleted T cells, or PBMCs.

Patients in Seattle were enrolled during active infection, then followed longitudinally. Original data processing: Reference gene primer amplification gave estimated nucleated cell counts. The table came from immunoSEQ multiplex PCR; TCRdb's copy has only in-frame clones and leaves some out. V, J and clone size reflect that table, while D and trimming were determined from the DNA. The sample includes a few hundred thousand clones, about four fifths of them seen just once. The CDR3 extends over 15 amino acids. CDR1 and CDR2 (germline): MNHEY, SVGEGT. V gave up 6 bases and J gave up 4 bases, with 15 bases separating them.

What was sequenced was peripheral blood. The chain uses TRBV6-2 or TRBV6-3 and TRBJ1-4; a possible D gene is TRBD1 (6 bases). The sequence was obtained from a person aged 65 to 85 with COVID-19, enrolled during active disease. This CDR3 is CASSQPGQLNEKLFF. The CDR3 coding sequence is TGTGCCAGCAGCCAACCCGGACAGCTTAATGAAAAACTGTTTTTT.